This T cell receptor beta chain was obtained from a study of blood T cell repertoires in COVID-19. In the study overall: Acute and convalescent COVID-19 specimens originated in the United States, Italy and Spain. PBMCs, B-cell-depleted T cells, or T cells provided the cDNA or gDNA that made up the material.

In the source study's methods: Amplifying reference gene primers gave estimates of nucleated cell counts. Data came from immunoSEQ multiplex PCR; TCRdb stores just in-frame clones and leaves some out. V and J calls plus clone size are reproduced from that table; the DNA served to infer D and trimming. Here the sample spans roughly 98,000 clones, roughly 80% being singletons. J gave up 6 bases and V 1 base, and 11 bases lay outside the gene matches. Germline loops: CDR1 MGHDK, CDR2 SYGVNS. CDR3 length equals 16 residues. The clonotype originates from a man between 70 and 80 years old with active or convalescent COVID-19. The specimen sequenced was peripheral blood. The V call is TRBV25-1, the J call TRBJ1-1, with TRBD1 matching over 7 bases. The DNA of the CDR3 is TGTGCCAGCAGTGAATTCCAGATGGACAGGAGATCTGAAGCTTTCTTT. Protein product: CASSEFQMDRRSEAFF.